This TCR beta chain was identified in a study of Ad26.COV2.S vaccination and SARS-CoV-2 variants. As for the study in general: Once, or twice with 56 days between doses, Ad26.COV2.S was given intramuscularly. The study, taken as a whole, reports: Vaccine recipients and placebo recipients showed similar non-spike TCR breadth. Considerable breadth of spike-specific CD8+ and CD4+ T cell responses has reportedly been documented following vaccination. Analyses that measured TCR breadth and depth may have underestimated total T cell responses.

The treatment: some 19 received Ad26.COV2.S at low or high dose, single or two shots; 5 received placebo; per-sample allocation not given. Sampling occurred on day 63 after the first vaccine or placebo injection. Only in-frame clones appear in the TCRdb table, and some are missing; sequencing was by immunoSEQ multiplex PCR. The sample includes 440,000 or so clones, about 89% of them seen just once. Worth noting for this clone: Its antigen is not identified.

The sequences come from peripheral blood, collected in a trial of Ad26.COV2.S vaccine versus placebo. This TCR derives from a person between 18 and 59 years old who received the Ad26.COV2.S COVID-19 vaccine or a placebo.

The CDR3 here is CASSYRGSQPQHF. The CDR3, as DNA: TGTGCCAGCAGTTACAGGGGCAGTCAGCCCCAGCATTTT. The rearrangement links TRBV6-6 to TRBJ1-5; D might be TRBD1 (5 bases). Trimming removed 2 bases at V and 6 bases at J, with 8 bases between. CDR3 length: 13 residues. Germline lookup yields CDR1 MNHNY and CDR2 SVGAGI (reference sequence).